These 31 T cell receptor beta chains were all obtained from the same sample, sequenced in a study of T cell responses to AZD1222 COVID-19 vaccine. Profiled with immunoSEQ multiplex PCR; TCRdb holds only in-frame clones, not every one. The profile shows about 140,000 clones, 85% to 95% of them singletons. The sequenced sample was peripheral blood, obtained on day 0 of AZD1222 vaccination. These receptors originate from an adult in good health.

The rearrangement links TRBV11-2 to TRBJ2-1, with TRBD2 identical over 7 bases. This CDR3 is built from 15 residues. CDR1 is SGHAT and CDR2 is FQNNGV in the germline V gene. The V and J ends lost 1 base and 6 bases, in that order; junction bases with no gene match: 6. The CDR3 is CASSLVAGVANEQFF. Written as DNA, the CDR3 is TGTGCCAGCAGCTTAGTTGCGGGAGTCGCCAATGAGCAGTTCTTC.

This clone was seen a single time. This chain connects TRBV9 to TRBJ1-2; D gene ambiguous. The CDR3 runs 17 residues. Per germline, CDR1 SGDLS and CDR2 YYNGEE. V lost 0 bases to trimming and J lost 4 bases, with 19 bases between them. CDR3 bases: TGTGCCAGCAGCGTAGTACCCGCGGCGCGGGCTTTCTATGGCTACACCTTC. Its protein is CASSVVPAARAFYGYTF.

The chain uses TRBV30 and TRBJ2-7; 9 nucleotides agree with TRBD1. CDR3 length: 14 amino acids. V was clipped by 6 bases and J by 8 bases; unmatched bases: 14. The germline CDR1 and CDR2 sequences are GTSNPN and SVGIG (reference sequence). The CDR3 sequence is CACRRVGQGNQQYF. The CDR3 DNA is TGTGCCTGCAGACGAGTCGGACAGGGGAACCAGCAGTACTTC.

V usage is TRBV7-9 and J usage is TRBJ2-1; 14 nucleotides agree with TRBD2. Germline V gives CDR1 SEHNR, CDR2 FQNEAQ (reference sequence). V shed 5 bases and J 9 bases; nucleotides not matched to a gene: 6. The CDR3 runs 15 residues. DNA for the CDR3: TGTGCCAGCAGCCAGACTAGCGGGAGGGGTGGTGAGCAGTTCTTC. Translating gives CASSQTSGRGGEQFF.

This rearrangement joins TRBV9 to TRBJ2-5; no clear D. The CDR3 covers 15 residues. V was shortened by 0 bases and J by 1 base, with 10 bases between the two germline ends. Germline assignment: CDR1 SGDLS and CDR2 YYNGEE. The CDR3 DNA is TGTGCCAGCAGCGTAGGAATTGCCAGCCAAGAGACCCAGTACTTC. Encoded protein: CASSVGIASQETQYF.

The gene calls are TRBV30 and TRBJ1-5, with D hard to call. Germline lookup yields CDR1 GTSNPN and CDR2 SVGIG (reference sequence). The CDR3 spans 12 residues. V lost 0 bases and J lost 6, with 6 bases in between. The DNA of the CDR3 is TGTGCCTGGAGTGTACGTGGTCAGCCCCAGCATTTT. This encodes CAWSVRGQPQHF.

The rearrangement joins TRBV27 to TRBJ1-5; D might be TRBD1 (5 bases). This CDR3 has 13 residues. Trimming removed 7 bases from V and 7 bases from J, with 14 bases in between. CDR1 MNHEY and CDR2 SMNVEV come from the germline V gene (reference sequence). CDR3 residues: CASTRDASQPQHF. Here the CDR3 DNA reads TGTGCCAGCACCCGGGACGCGAGCCAGCCCCAGCATTTT.

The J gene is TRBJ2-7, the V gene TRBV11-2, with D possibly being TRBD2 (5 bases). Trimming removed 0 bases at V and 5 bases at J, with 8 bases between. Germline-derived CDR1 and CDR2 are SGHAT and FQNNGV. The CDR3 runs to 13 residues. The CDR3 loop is CASSLDLAHEQYF. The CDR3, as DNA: TGTGCCAGCAGCTTAGACCTAGCCCACGAGCAGTACTTC.

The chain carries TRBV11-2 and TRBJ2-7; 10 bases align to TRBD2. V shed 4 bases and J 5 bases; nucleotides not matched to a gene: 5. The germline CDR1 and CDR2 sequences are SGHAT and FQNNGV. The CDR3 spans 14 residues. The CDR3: CASSSLAGVNEQYF. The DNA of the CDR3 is TGTGCCAGCAGCTCCCTAGCGGGAGTCAACGAGCAGTACTTC.

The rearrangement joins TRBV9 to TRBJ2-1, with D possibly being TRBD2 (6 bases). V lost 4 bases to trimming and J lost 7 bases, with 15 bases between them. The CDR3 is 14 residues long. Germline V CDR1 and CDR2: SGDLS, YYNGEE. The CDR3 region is CASSPIGGSNEQFF. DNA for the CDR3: TGTGCCAGCAGCCCGATCGGAGGGTCTAATGAGCAGTTCTTC.

For the CDR3, the DNA is TGTGCCAGCACCAGACAGGGGGCGGGAGGGCCCCAGCATTTT. As protein: CASTRQGAGGPQHF. V is TRBV27 and J is TRBJ1-5; 10 bases match TRBD1. Looked up from germline, CDR1 is MNHEY and CDR2 is SMNVEV (reference sequence). The junction had 9 bases not matched to a gene; V was cut back by 7 bases and J by 9 bases. CDR3 length: 14 amino acids.

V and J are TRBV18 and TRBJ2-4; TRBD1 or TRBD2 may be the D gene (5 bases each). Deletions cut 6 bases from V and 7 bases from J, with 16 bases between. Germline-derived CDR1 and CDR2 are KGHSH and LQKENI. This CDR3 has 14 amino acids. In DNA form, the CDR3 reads TGTGCCAGCTCTAATGGGGGAATGGAGAACATTCAGTACTTC. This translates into CASSNGGMENIQYF.

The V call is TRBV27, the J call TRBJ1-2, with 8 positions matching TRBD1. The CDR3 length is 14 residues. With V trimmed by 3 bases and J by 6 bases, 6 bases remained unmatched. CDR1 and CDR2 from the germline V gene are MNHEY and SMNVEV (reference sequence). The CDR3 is CASSFGQGRDGYTF. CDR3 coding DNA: TGTGCCAGCAGTTTCGGACAGGGTAGGGATGGCTACACCTTC.

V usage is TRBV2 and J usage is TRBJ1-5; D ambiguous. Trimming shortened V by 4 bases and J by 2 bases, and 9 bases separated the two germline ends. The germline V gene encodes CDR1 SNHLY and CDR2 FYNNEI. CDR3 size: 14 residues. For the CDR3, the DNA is TGTGCCAGCAGTGTTAGGTTCGGCAATCAGCCCCAGCATTTT. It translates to CASSVRFGNQPQHF.

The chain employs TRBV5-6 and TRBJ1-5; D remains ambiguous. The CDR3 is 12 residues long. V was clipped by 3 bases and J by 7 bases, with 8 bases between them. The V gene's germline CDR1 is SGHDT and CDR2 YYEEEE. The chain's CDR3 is CASSSGRQPQHF. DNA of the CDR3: TGTGCCAGCAGCTCGGGGAGACAGCCCCAGCATTTT.

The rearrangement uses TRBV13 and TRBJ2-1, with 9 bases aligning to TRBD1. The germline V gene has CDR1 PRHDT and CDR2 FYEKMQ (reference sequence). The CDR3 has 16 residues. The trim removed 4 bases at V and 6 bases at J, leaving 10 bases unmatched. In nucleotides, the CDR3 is TGTGCCAGCAGCTCGCGACAGGGGGGGAGACTCAATGAGCAGTTCTTC. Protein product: CASSSRQGGRLNEQFF.

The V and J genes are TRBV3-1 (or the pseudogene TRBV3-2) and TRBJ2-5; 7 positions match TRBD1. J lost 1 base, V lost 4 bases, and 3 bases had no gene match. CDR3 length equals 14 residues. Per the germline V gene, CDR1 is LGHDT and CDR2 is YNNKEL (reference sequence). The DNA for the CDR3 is TGTGCCAGCAGCCCGAGACAGGGCCAAGAGACCCAGTACTTC. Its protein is CASSPRQGQETQYF.

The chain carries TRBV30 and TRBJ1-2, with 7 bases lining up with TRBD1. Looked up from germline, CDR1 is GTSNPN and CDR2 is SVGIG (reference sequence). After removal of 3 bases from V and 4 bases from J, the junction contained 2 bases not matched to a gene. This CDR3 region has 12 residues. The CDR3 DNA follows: TGTGCCTGGAGGGGGGACAGCTATGGCTACACCTTC. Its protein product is CAWRGDSYGYTF.

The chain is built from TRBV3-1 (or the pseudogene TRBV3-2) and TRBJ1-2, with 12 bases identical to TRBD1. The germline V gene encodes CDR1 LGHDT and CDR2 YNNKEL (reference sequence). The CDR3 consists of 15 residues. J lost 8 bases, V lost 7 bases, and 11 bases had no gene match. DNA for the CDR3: TGTGCCAGCAATACCCCGGGACAGGGGGCGCGGGGCTACACCTTC. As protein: CASNTPGQGARGYTF.

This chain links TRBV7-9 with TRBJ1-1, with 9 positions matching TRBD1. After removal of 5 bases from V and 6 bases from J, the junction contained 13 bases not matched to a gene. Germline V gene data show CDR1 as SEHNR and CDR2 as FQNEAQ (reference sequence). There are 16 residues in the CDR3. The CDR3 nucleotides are TGTGCCAGCAGCAACACCCAACAGGGGGCGTTGGCTGAAGCTTTCTTT. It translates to CASSNTQQGALAEAFF.

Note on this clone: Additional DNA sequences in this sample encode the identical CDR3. CDR3 bases: TGTGCCATCAGTGAAAGACAGAGCACAGATACGCAGTATTTT. Translated: CAISERQSTDTQYF. The rearrangement links TRBV10-3 to TRBJ2-3; a weak D match, TRBD1 (5 bases). The CDR3 sequence is 14 residues long. Germline V CDR1 and CDR2: ENHRY, SYGVKD. Trimming removed 3 bases at V and 0 bases at J, with 7 bases between.

The CDR3 nucleotides are TGTGCCAGCAGTGAACAGGGTTACGAGCAGTACTTC. This codes for CASSEQGYEQYF. The chain is built from TRBV6-1 and TRBJ2-7; D is perhaps TRBD1 (5 bases). Between the trimmed V and J ends, which lost 2 bases and 4 bases, there was a span of 6 bases. Germline assignment: CDR1 MNHNS and CDR2 SASEGT. There are 12 residues in the CDR3.

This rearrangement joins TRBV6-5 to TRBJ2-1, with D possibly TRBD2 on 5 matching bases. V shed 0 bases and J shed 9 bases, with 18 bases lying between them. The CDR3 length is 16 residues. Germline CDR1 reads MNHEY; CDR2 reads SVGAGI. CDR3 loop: CASSYSASPVVGEQFF. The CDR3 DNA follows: TGTGCCAGCAGTTACTCGGCTAGCCCCGTAGTTGGTGAGCAGTTCTTC.

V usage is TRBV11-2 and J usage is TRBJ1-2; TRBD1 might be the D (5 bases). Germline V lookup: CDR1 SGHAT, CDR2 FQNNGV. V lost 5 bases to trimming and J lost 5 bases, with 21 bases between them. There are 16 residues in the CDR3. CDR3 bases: TGTGCCAGCAGCCAGGGAGGGAGGGGAAGGTATTATGGCTACACCTTC. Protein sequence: CASSQGGRGRYYGYTF. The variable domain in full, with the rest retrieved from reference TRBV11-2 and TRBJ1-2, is EAGVAQSPRYKIIEKRQSVAFWCNPISGHATLYWYQQILGQGPKLLIQFQNNGVVDDSQLPKDRFSAERLKGVDSTLKIQPAKLEDSAVYLCASSQGGRGRYYGYTFGSGTRLTVV.

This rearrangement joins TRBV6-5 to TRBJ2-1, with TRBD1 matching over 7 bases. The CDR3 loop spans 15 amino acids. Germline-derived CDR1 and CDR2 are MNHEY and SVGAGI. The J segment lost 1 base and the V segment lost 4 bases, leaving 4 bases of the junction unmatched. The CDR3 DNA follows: TGTGCCAGCAGTTTACAGGGGTTTTCCTACAATGAGCAGTTCTTC. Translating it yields CASSLQGFSYNEQFF.

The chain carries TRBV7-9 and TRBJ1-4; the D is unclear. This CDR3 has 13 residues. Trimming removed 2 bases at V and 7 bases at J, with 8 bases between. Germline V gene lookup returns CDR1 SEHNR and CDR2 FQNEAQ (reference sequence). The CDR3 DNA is TGTGCCAGCAGCTTAATGAACGGTGAAAAACTGTTTTTT. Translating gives CASSLMNGEKLFF.

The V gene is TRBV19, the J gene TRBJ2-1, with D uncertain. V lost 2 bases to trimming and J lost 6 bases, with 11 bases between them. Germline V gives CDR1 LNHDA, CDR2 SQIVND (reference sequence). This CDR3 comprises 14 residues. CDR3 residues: CASSITDRANEQFF. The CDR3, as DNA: TGTGCCAGTAGTATAACGGACCGGGCCAATGAGCAGTTCTTC.

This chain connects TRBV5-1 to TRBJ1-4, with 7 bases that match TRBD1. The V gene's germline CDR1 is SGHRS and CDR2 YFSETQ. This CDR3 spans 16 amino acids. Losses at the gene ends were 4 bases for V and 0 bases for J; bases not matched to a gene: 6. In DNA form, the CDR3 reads TGCGCCAGCAGCCGGGGACAGTTGTCAACTAATGAAAAACTGTTTTTT. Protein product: CASSRGQLSTNEKLFF. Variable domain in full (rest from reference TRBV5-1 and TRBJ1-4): KAGVTQTPRYLIKTRGQQVTLSCSPISGHRSVSWYQQTPGQGLQFLFEYFSETQRNKGNFPGRFSGRQFSNSRSEMNVSTLELGDSALYLCASSRGQLSTNEKLFFGSGTQLSVL.

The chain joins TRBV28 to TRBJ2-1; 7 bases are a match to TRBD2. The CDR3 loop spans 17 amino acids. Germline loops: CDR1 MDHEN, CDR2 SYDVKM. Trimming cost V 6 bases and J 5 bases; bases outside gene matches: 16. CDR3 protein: CASSNILGRVVDNEQFF. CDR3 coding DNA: TGTGCCAGCAGCAACATCCTGGGGAGGGTAGTCGACAATGAGCAGTTCTTC.

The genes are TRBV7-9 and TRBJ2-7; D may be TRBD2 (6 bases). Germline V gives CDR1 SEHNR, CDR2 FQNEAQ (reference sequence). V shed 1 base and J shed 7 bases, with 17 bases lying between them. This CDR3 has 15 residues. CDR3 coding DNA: TGTGCCAGCAGCTTAGGCGGTAGCGGCCTCGGGGAGCAGTACTTC. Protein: CASSLGGSGLGEQYF.

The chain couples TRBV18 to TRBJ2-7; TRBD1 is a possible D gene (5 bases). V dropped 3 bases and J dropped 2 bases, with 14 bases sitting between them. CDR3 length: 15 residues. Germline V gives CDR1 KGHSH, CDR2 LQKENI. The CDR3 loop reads CASSPNLAGPYEQYF. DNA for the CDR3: TGTGCCAGCTCACCTAACCTGGCAGGGCCCTACGAGCAGTACTTC.